This T cell receptor beta chain was sequenced in a study of beta chain features in type 1 diabetes. Regarding the study as a whole: VDJ junctions from patients with type 1 diabetes contained fewer insertions and more deletions.

With respect to this clone: Its antigen is still unknown.

The CDR3 extends over 15 amino acids. Germline values: CDR1 MNHEY, CDR2 SVGAGI. Trimming left V 0 bases short and J 5 bases short, with 13 bases between. Once sorted, every population was more than 95% pure. Reverse transcription of all isolated RNA meant that expressed TCRB transcripts were sequenced. The method was immunoSEQ multiplex PCR; TCRdb's version includes in-frame clones alone and lacks a portion of them. The repertoire holds about 110,000 clones, with 40% as singletons. This TCR came from a woman aged 18 to 35 in good health. Sequences were obtained from stem cell memory CD4+ T cells from blood. The rearrangement links TRBV6-5 to TRBJ2-5; tentatively, D is TRBD1 (5 bases). The CDR3 sequence: CASSYSPGLGETQYF. The CDR3 bases are TGTGCCAGCAGTTACTCCCCAGGGTTAGGGGAGACCCAGTACTTC.